Below, 28 T cell receptor beta chains from the same sample are listed, as sequenced in a study of beta chain features in type 1 diabetes. Findings and limits, study-wide: All four CD4+ subsets from Type 1 diabetes patients carried moderately but significantly shorter TCRB CDR3s.

The whole isolated RNA underwent reverse transcription, so sequencing captured expressed TCRB transcripts. Libraries were prepared by immunoSEQ multiplex PCR; TCRdb keeps only in-frame clonotypes and omits some of them. The sample has hundreds of thousands of clones, under 15% seen once. The antigens these receptors bind are not known. Material: naive CD4+ T cells from blood. Receptors were obtained from a man younger than 35 with type 1 diabetes.

The rearrangement uses TRBV20-1 and TRBJ2-7; D is ambiguous. This CDR3 contains 11 residues. V lost 1 base and J 6 bases, leaving 7 bases between the germline ends. From germline, CDR1 is DFQATT and CDR2 SNEGSKA (reference sequence). The CDR3 nucleotides are TGCAGTGCTAGAGGTCAGGTCGAGCAGTACTTC. Its translation: CSARGQVEQYF.

J is TRBJ2-2 and V is TRBV9; perhaps TRBD2 as D (7 bases). Germline CDR1 and CDR2: SGDLS and YYNGEE. CDR3 size: 15 residues. The ends were cut back, 1 base at V and 2 bases at J, with 9 bases in the middle. The CDR3 DNA reads TGTGCCAGCAGCGTAACGGGGGGCAACACCGGGGAGCTGTTTTTT. It yields the protein CASSVTGGNTGELFF.

The V gene is TRBV5-6, the J gene TRBJ2-5, with no clear D. CDR3 length: 14 amino acids. The V end lost 3 bases, the J end lost 3 bases, and 12 bases lay between the germline ends. CDR1 and CDR2 from the germline V gene are SGHDT and YYEEEE. CDR3 residues: CASSSSSGEETQYF. The CDR3 nucleotides are TGTGCCAGCAGCTCCTCCAGTGGGGAAGAGACCCAGTACTTC.

This chain uses TRBV9 with TRBJ1-4; 11 bases align to TRBD1. This CDR3 spans 16 amino acids. Unmatched junction bases numbered 9, after V lost 4 bases and J lost 7 bases. The V gene's germline CDR1 is SGDLS and CDR2 YYNGEE. DNA of the CDR3: TGTGCCAGCAGCCTAGGACAGGGGGCGCGGCGTGAAAAACTGTTTTTT. It translates to CASSLGQGARREKLFF.

The table lists this clone with a few counts. This specimen includes other DNA sequences encoding the same CDR3. The chain joins TRBV5-1 to TRBJ1-1; TRBD1 aligns across 7 bases. V lost 4 bases and J lost 5; bases outside the gene matches: 5. The CDR3 consists of 13 residues. Germline V gene sequence: CDR1 SGHRS, CDR2 YFSETQ. This CDR3 reads CASSPQGDTEAFF. CDR3 nucleotide sequence: TGCGCCAGCAGCCCTCAGGGGGATACTGAAGCTTTCTTT.

The chain couples TRBV18 to TRBJ1-1; D might be TRBD1 (5 bases). The V and J ends lost 0 bases and 0 bases respectively, with 11 bases between them. This CDR3 region has 16 residues. The germline CDR1 and CDR2 sequences are KGHSH and LQKENI. The DNA for the CDR3 is TGTGCCAGCTCACCACCGGTTGGGGCCTTGAACACTGAAGCTTTCTTT. Its translation is CASSPPVGALNTEAFF.

The rearrangement links TRBV19 to TRBJ1-1, with a weak D call TRBD1 (6 bases). This CDR3 is 13 amino acids long. The V end was cut by 5 bases, the J end by 7 bases, with 14 bases between. The germline CDR1 and CDR2 sequences are LNHDA and SQIVND (reference sequence). The CDR3 DNA follows: TGTGCCAGTAGTTCTAGGGGGGCAGATGAAGCTTTCTTT. Amino acids: CASSSRGADEAFF.

The rearrangement links TRBV5-4 to TRBJ1-5; no clear D gene. Trimming took 0 bases from V and 4 from J, leaving 5 bases between them. The CDR3 spans 13 residues. The germline gives CDR1 SGHNT, CDR2 YYREEE (reference sequence). CDR3 bases: TGTGCCAGCAGCTTGGACGTAAATCAGCCCCAGCATTTT. Protein product: CASSLDVNQPQHF.

The sample holds a few counts of this clone. The chain recombines TRBV4-1 with TRBJ2-7; D is possibly TRBD2 (5 bases). V lost 0 bases and J 5 bases, leaving 14 bases between the germline ends. Per the germline V gene, CDR1 is MGHRA and CDR2 is YSYEKL. The CDR3 consists of 15 residues. The CDR3 sequence: CASSQDTGRNDEQYF. CDR3 DNA sequence: TGCGCCAGCAGCCAAGATACGGGAAGAAATGACGAGCAGTACTTC.

This clone has just a few counts. The chain has TRBV28 and TRBJ2-3; D gene unclear. Germline assignment: CDR1 MDHEN and CDR2 SYDVKM. The CDR3 covers 14 residues. V lost 1 base to trimming and J lost 1 base, with 6 bases between them. The CDR3 DNA is TGTGCCAGCAGTTTATTTTCGGGCACAGATACGCAGTATTTT. This gives the protein CASSLFSGTDTQYF. The entire variable domain, with the rest obtained from reference TRBV28 and TRBJ2-3, is as follows: DVKVTQSSRYLVKRTGEKVFLECVQDMDHENMFWYRQDPGLGLRLIYFSYDVKMKEKGDIPEGYSVSREKKERFSLILESASTNQTSMYLCASSLFSGTDTQYFGPGTRLTVL.

The V gene is TRBV15, the J gene TRBJ1-1; D call uncertain. Trimming left V 2 bases short and J 5 bases short, with 12 bases between. The germline V gene has CDR1 LNHNV and CDR2 YYDKDF (reference sequence). CDR3 length: 14 residues. In DNA, the CDR3 is TGTGCCACCAGCAGATCCTCCCCCCCGACTGAAGCTTTCTTT. This codes for CATSRSSPPTEAFF.

The table lists this clone with a few counts. The V and J genes are TRBV30 and TRBJ2-7; D remains ambiguous. The CDR3 is made up of 15 amino acids. Trimming took off 0 bases at V and 1 base at J, with 13 bases between the two ends. CDR1 and CDR2 (germline): GTSNPN, SVGIG (reference sequence). CDR3 sequence reads: CAWSVKGPLSYEQYF. The CDR3 region has the DNA TGTGCCTGGAGTGTAAAGGGCCCCCTGTCCTACGAGCAGTACTTC.

V gene TRBV19 combines with J gene TRBJ2-1; D call uncertain. Trimming stripped 3 bases from V and 0 bases from J, with 12 bases between. Germline V gene data show CDR1 as LNHDA and CDR2 as SQIVND (reference sequence). The CDR3 is 16 residues long. CDR3 amino acids: CASSMFGSGSYNEQFF. The CDR3 coding sequence is TGTGCCAGTAGTATGTTCGGGTCGGGCTCCTACAATGAGCAGTTCTTC.

This chain joins TRBV6-4 and TRBJ2-2; D gene unclear. The CDR3 sequence is 13 residues long. The germline CDR1 and CDR2 sequences are MRHNA and SNTAGT. Trimming took 2 bases from V and 2 from J, leaving 3 bases between them. The CDR3 DNA is TGTGCCAGCAGTGACGGAAACACCGGGGAGCTGTTTTTT. Translating it yields CASSDGNTGELFF.

The V call is TRBV15, the J call TRBJ2-7, with 7 bases that match TRBD2. The CDR3 length is 16 residues. Looked up from germline, CDR1 is LNHNV and CDR2 is YYDKDF (reference sequence). The V and J ends lost 0 bases and 2 bases, in that order; junction bases with no gene match: 7. CDR3 DNA sequence: TGTGCCACCAGCAGAGATCGAGGGAGCGGGACCTACGAGCAGTACTTC. This codes for CATSRDRGSGTYEQYF.

This chain links TRBV7-2 with TRBJ1-1; D is uncertain. The germline V gene has CDR1 SGHTA and CDR2 FQGNSA. The CDR3 has 13 residues. V shed 3 bases and J shed 4 bases, with 9 bases lying between them. CDR3 DNA sequence: TGTGCCAGCAGCTTCACGTCGATCACTGAAGCTTTCTTT. The encoded protein is CASSFTSITEAFF.

In this sample, this clone turned up a few times. The chain joins TRBV6-5 to TRBJ2-7; D uncertain. With 2 bases removed from V and 4 bases from J, the gap between germline ends came to 15 bases. The CDR3 sequence is 15 residues long. In germline, CDR1 is MNHEY, CDR2 SVGAGI. CDR3 sequence (DNA): TGTGCCAGCAGTTACCAGCCTTCTTCTTGGTACGAGCAGTACTTC. It encodes CASSYQPSSWYEQYF.

The chain couples TRBV2 to TRBJ1-1; 8 bases align to TRBD1. The V and J ends lost 6 bases and 5 bases, in that order; junction bases with no gene match: 8. The CDR3 sequence is 14 residues long. The V gene's germline CDR1 is SNHLY and CDR2 FYNNEI. The CDR3 region is CASRRGQAGTEAFF. CDR3 DNA sequence: TGTGCCAGCAGAAGGGGACAGGCGGGAACTGAAGCTTTCTTT. The full variable domain, with the rest looked up from reference TRBV2 and TRBJ1-1, is EPEVTQTPSHQVTQMGQEVILRCVPISNHLYFYWYRQILGQKVEFLVSFYNNEISEKSEIFDDQFSVERPDGSNFTLKIRSTKLEDSAMYFCASRRGQAGTEAFFGQGTRLTVV.

This rearrangement joins TRBV28 to TRBJ1-4, with no clear D. V gave up 6 bases and J gave up 8 bases, with 16 bases separating them. Germline assignment: CDR1 MDHEN and CDR2 SYDVKM. The CDR3 consists of 14 residues. This CDR3 is CASSQPPLGEKLFF. CDR3 DNA sequence: TGTGCCAGCAGCCAACCCCCCTTGGGGGAAAAACTGTTTTTT. The full variable domain, its missing parts supplied by reference TRBV28 and TRBJ1-4, is DVKVTQSSRYLVKRTGEKVFLECVQDMDHENMFWYRQDPGLGLRLIYFSYDVKMKEKGDIPEGYSVSREKKERFSLILESASTNQTSMYLCASSQPPLGEKLFFGSGTQLSVL.

CDR3 protein: CASSSIGTADTQYF. The DNA for the CDR3 is TGTGCCAGCAGCTCCATAGGGACAGCAGATACGCAGTATTTT. The V and J genes are TRBV7-9 and TRBJ2-3; the match to TRBD1 covers 7 bases. This CDR3 has 14 residues. Per the germline V gene, CDR1 is SEHNR and CDR2 is FQNEAQ (reference sequence). The J segment lost 4 bases and the V segment lost 4 bases, leaving 5 bases of the junction unmatched.

This clone occurred a few times. Written as DNA, the CDR3 is TGTGCCAGCAGCGCCGACGGTCAGCCCCAGCATTTT. It specifies CASSADGQPQHF. The rearrangement joins TRBV6-1 to TRBJ1-5; D remains ambiguous. The CDR3 consists of 12 residues. V was clipped by 6 bases and J by 6 bases, with 9 bases between them. Per germline, CDR1 MNHNS and CDR2 SASEGT.

The rearrangement uses TRBV7-9 and TRBJ1-2, with D unclear. CDR1 and CDR2 from the germline V gene are SEHNR and FQNEAQ (reference sequence). V lost 3 bases and J lost 4, with 15 bases in between. The CDR3 has 15 residues. The CDR3 DNA sequence: TGTGCCAGCAGCTTGGGGTCGAACTTGGGCTATGGCTACACCTTC. It translates to CASSLGSNLGYGYTF.

To note about this clone: Other DNA sequences in this specimen translate into the identical CDR3. V is TRBV9 and J is TRBJ2-3, with D possibly called TRBD1 or TRBD2 (5 bases each). The CDR3 extends over 14 amino acids. The V end lost 0 bases, the J end lost 0 bases, and 5 bases lay between the germline ends. In germline, CDR1 is SGDLS, CDR2 YYNGEE. In DNA form, the CDR3 reads TGTGCCAGCAGCGTAGGGGGGAGCACAGATACGCAGTATTTT. Translating gives CASSVGGSTDTQYF.

This CDR3 reads CASTPGGQETQYF. The CDR3 region has the DNA TGTGCCAGCACCCCAGGGGGCCAAGAGACCCAGTACTTC. The V call is TRBV6-5, the J call TRBJ2-5; 7 nucleotides line up with TRBD1. V dropped 7 bases and J dropped 1; count of bases not matched to a gene: 3. This CDR3 is built from 13 residues. Germline V gives CDR1 MNHEY, CDR2 SVGAGI.

The chain recombines TRBV5-8 with TRBJ2-3; TRBD1 agrees at 8 bases. There are 14 residues in the CDR3. V was clipped by 10 bases and J by 2 bases; unmatched bases: 9. Germline-derived CDR1 and CDR2 are SGHTS and YDEGEE. The CDR3 loop is CAPARDRSTDTQYF. Here the CDR3 DNA reads TGTGCCCCGGCCCGGGACAGGTCCACAGATACGCAGTATTTT.

V gene TRBV5-1 combines with J gene TRBJ1-2, with D perhaps matching TRBD1 (5 bases). The CDR3 has 14 residues. The germline V gene has CDR1 SGHRS and CDR2 YFSETQ. Trimming removed 6 bases at V and 3 bases at J, with 15 bases between. CDR3 amino acids: CASNPRGEHYGYTF. In DNA form, the CDR3 reads TGCGCCAGCAACCCCCGGGGGGAGCACTATGGCTACACCTTC.

The J gene is TRBJ1-6, the V gene TRBV6-5; TRBD1 might be the D (6 bases). Trimming took 5 bases from V and 7 from J, leaving 15 bases between them. Germline V lookup: CDR1 MNHEY, CDR2 SVGAGI. This CDR3 is built from 15 residues. CDR3 sequence reads: CASSPYRVSNSPLHF. Here the CDR3 DNA reads TGTGCCAGCAGTCCGTACAGGGTGAGCAATTCACCCCTCCACTTT.

J is TRBJ2-1 and V is TRBV7-2, with D perhaps TRBD1 or TRBD2 (6 bases each). V was clipped by 1 base and J by 16 bases, with 11 bases between them. The CDR3 spans 11 residues. From germline, CDR1 is SGHTA and CDR2 FQGNSA. CDR3 amino acids: CASSLGGARFF. DNA of the CDR3: TGTGCCAGCAGCTTAGGGGGGGCACGTTTCTTC.